These 17 T cell receptor beta chains were sequenced from one sample in a study of blood T cells in healthy people across ages. Primers used in a second PCR of about 6 to 12 cycles were a sample-barcoded 5' primer and a J-beta primer mix. TCRdb itself ran the 5' RACE reads through MiXCR, one entry per CDR3 protein. The table records about 1,600,000 distinct CDR3 sequences, 35% to 45% of them present only once. Sequencing was performed on blood. These receptors originate from a woman younger than 35 in good health.

This chain links TRBV20-1 with TRBJ2-6; 8 positions agree with TRBD1. This CDR3 is 15 amino acids long. Germline-derived CDR1 and CDR2 are DFQATT and SNEGSKA (reference sequence). V shed 3 bases, J shed 3 bases, and the junction held 4 bases outside the gene matches. CDR3 sequence: CSARDRVYGANVLTF. The CDR3 DNA follows: TGCAGTGCTAGGGACAGGGTATATGGGGCCAACGTCCTGACTTTC.

With respect to this clonotype: Possible read error: a much larger clone is one base away. This chain connects TRBV7-2 to TRBJ2-1; the D is unclear. The CDR3 consists of 15 residues. Looked up from germline, CDR1 is SGHTA and CDR2 is FQGNSA. The CDR3 nucleotides are TGTGCCGGCAGTTTCGTTGACGTAGGAGACAATGAGCAGTTCTTC. Translated: CAGSFVDVGDNEQFF.

Points on this clonotype: A much larger clone lies a single base off, so this may be a read error. The J gene is TRBJ2-5, the V gene TRBV12-3 or TRBV12-4; 10 bases are shared with TRBD2. V lost 7 bases, J lost 4 bases, and 3 bases stayed unmatched. This CDR3 contains 13 residues. The CDR3 sequence is CASNRLAGETQYF. In nucleotides, the CDR3 is TGTGCCAGCAACCGACTAGCGGGAGAGACCCAGTACTTC.

The V and J genes are TRBV29-1 and TRBJ2-7; perhaps TRBD1 as D (5 bases). V gave up 4 bases and J gave up 6 bases, with 16 bases separating them. The germline CDR1 and CDR2 sequences are SQVTM and ANQGSEA. There are 13 residues in the CDR3. The CDR3 here is CSVVWTSPGEQYF. CDR3 coding DNA: TGCAGCGTTGTCTGGACATCTCCCGGCGAGCAGTACTTC.

The CDR3 reads CAQRTASYNEQFF. The CDR3 nucleotides read TGTGCCCAAAGGACCGCGTCCTACAATGAGCAGTTCTTC. The chain recombines TRBV30 with TRBJ2-1; the D is unclear. The germline V and J ends were trimmed by 8 bases and 1 base, with 12 bases remaining between them. CDR1 is GTSNPN and CDR2 is SVGIG in the germline V gene (reference sequence). This CDR3 contains 13 residues.

This clonotype was found a few times. V gene TRBV4-1 combines with J gene TRBJ1-2, with D maybe TRBD1 (5 bases). The CDR3 is 15 residues long. Trimming took off 1 base at V and 5 bases at J, with 14 bases between the two ends. The germline CDR1 and CDR2 sequences are MGHRA and YSYEKL. The CDR3 here is CASSQARVGSYGYTF. DNA of the CDR3: TGCGCCAGCAGCCAAGCCAGGGTTGGGTCGTATGGCTACACCTTC.

The chain carries TRBV11-2 and TRBJ2-5; unclear D gene. The CDR3 length is 13 residues. Germline V gene data show CDR1 as SGHAT and CDR2 as FQNNGV. Trimming took 2 bases from V and 5 from J, leaving 9 bases between them. The CDR3 is CASSLWLLETQYF. CDR3 nucleotides: TGTGCCAGCAGCTTATGGCTATTGGAGACCCAGTACTTC.

This clonotype was seen a few times. The V and J genes are TRBV28 and TRBJ2-5, with 9 bases that match TRBD1. With 7 bases clipped from V and 1 base from J, the junction kept 7 bases outside the gene matches. The CDR3 is made up of 15 amino acids. From germline, CDR1 is MDHEN and CDR2 SYDVKM. The CDR3, as DNA: TGTGCCAGCATCTCGTCGGGACAGGGCCAAGAGACCCAGTACTTC. This sequence encodes CASISSGQGQETQYF.

This clonotype was detected a few times. The chain joins TRBV3-1 to TRBJ1-2; D is perhaps TRBD1 (5 bases). Between the trimmed V and J ends, which lost 0 bases and 3 bases, there was a span of 20 bases. Per germline, CDR1 LGHDT and CDR2 YNNKEL (reference sequence). CDR3 length: 18 residues. As DNA, the CDR3 is TGTGCCAGCAGCCAAGAAAGGGGTCAGGAGGGGCTGGACTATGGCTACACCTTC. Amino acids: CASSQERGQEGLDYGYTF.

In the case of this clonotype: Germline and junction disagree at one end, which may indicate a read error. This chain links TRBV29-1 with TRBJ1-2, with D unclear. The CDR3 spans 13 residues. Germline assignment: CDR1 SQVTM and CDR2 ANQGSEA. CDR3 in amino acids: CSVEDVTNYGYTF. The DNA of the CDR3 is TGCAGCGTTGAAGATGTCACTAATTATGGCTACACCTTC.

This clonotype was counted a few times. V and J are TRBV3-1 and TRBJ2-1, with D possibly being TRBD1 (5 bases). The CDR3 is 11 residues long. Germline CDR1 is LGHDT and CDR2 is YNNKEL (reference sequence). The ends were cut back, 6 bases at V and 8 bases at J, with 8 bases in the middle. CDR3 in amino acids: CASRLGDEQFF. For the CDR3, the DNA is TGTGCCAGCAGGCTAGGGGATGAGCAGTTCTTC.

The rearrangement joins TRBV29-1 to TRBJ1-2; 12 positions match TRBD1. J was trimmed by 6 bases and V by 4 bases; bases with no gene match: 6. This CDR3 is 14 amino acids long. CDR1 is SQVTM and CDR2 is ANQGSEA in the germline V gene. CDR3 residues: CSVVNWDRGHGYTF. The CDR3, as DNA: TGCAGCGTTGTGAATTGGGACAGGGGGCATGGCTACACCTTC.

The chain recombines TRBV12-3 or TRBV12-4 with TRBJ2-7; 8 bases line up with TRBD2. This CDR3 comprises 15 residues. J gave up 3 bases and V 3 bases, and 7 bases lay outside the gene matches. CDR3 sequence (DNA): TGTGCCAGCAGTTTGCGGGGGGCCCCCCTCTACGAGCAGTACTTC. This sequence encodes CASSLRGAPLYEQYF.

This chain connects TRBV29-1 to TRBJ2-3, with D perhaps given as TRBD1 or TRBD2 (6 bases each). Germline CDR1 SQVTM, CDR2 ANQGSEA. The CDR3 has 14 residues. Trimming took off 7 bases at V and 0 bases at J, with 14 bases between the two ends. The CDR3 loop is CSGNGGPSTDTQYF. In DNA form, the CDR3 reads TGCAGCGGTAATGGGGGGCCCAGCACAGATACGCAGTATTTT.

The CDR3: CASSPQGLNNQPQHF. The CDR3 DNA sequence: TGTGCCAGCAGCCCTCAGGGACTCAACAATCAGCCCCAGCATTTT. The J gene is TRBJ1-5, the V gene TRBV7-2; tentatively, D is TRBD1 (5 bases). Per the germline V gene, CDR1 is SGHTA and CDR2 is FQGNSA. V was clipped by 5 bases and J by 3 bases, with 14 bases between them. This CDR3 contains 15 residues.

This clonotype showed up just a few times. The chain has TRBV7-6 and TRBJ1-1; 7 positions match TRBD1. The CDR3 has 16 amino acids. CDR1 is SGHVS, CDR2 FNYEAQ, per germline. With 0 bases clipped from V and 10 bases from J, the junction kept 14 bases outside the gene matches. CDR3 loop: CASSLASEGGSRGAFF. CDR3 bases: TGTGCCAGCAGCTTAGCGTCCGAAGGGGGCTCGAGGGGAGCTTTCTTT. The entire variable domain, with the rest obtained from reference TRBV7-6 and TRBJ1-1, is as follows: GAGVSQSPRYKVTKRGQDVALRCDPISGHVSLYWYRQALGQGPEFLTYFNYEAQQDKSGLPNDRFSAERPEGSISTLTIQRTEQRDSAMYRCASSLASEGGSRGAFFGQGTRLTVV.

Of note for this clonotype: Its ends do not fully match the called genes, so a read error is possible. The chain joins TRBV20-1 to TRBJ2-1; D is tentatively TRBD1 or TRBD2 (6 bases each). The length of the CDR3 is 13 residues. CDR1 is DFQATT and CDR2 is SNEGSKA in the germline V gene (reference sequence). Here the CDR3 reads CSAVPGAYNGQFF. The CDR3, as DNA: TGCAGTGCCGTACCGGGGGCCTACAATGGGCAGTTCTTC.